The clone carrying this T cell receptor beta chain was recorded many times. No antigen is known for it. This specimen comes from a study of lung T cells in sarcoidosis with Löfgren's syndrome. Notes on the study in general: In alpha-beta pairs, TRAV12-1 favored TRBV2, and their CDR3s were homologous. Löfgren's syndrome patients reportedly showed greatest TRAV12-1 and TRBV2 expansion versus controls. Multiple Löfgren's syndrome patients reportedly shared TRAV12-1 and TRBV2 CDR3 motifs.

TCRdb reprocessed the reads via MiXCR and lists one record per CDR3 protein. The sample has under 25,000 distinct CDR3 sequences, under 25% seen once; the top ten hold around 0.74%. The J segment lost 5 bases and the V segment lost 2 bases, leaving 4 bases of the junction unmatched. CDR1 and CDR2 (germline): DFQATT, SNEGSKA (reference sequence). The CDR3 length is 14 residues. The clonotype was recovered from a human donor with sarcoidosis (Löfgren's syndrome or another form), or a control subject (not recorded which). Material: CD4+ T cells from bronchoalveolar lavage. The rearrangement uses TRBV20-1 and TRBJ2-3, with 10 nucleotides matching TRBD2. DNA of the CDR3: TGCAGTGCTAGATTAGCGGGGGGTCGAGATACGCAGTATTTT. This gives the protein CSARLAGGRDTQYF.